This TCR beta chain derives from a study of Graves' ophthalmopathy and Graves' hyperthyroidism. All donors with ophthalmopathy were recorded as having moderate-to-severe activity, CAS ≥3, NOSPECS ≥4 and a duration under 3 months. This CDR3 is built from 13 residues. The V gene lost 0 bases and the J gene lost 7 bases, with 10 bases spanning the gap. The V gene's germline CDR1 is SGDLS and CDR2 YYNGEE. RNA served as the template for amplifying TCR beta CDR3 regions. After a first-round RT-PCR with HTBI primers, a second-round multiplex PCR was run. One entry per CDR3 protein results from TCRdb running MiXCR on the multiplex PCR reads. This table has 500,000 to 800,000 distinct CDR3 sequences, just over 40% appearing once. The sample holds many counts of this clonotype.

Sequencing used peripheral blood. The source is an adult man with Graves' ophthalmopathy. The chain has TRBV9 and TRBJ1-2; no firm D call. The CDR3 reads CASSVGRAVGYTF. Here the CDR3 DNA reads TGTGCCAGCAGCGTAGGGAGGGCGGTTGGCTACACCTTC.